This T cell receptor (beta chain) was observed in a study of cytomegalovirus exposure and HLA in healthy donors. CDR1 and CDR2 from the germline V gene are GTSNPN and SVGIG (reference sequence). This CDR3 comprises 15 residues. Trimming left V 3 bases short and J 7 bases short, with 21 bases between. Findings of the study overall: Common viral pathogens (according to a later analysis) appeared linked to several of the most significant clusters. Within an earlier analysis, most TCR beta V segments proved productive either about 90% or about 30% of the time. The study found most TCR sequences rare, yet found some public TCRs in many donors.

A remark on this clone: Its antigen remains unidentified.

PCR employed 60 Vbeta and 13 Jbeta primers. Using immunoSEQ multiplex PCR, the repertoire was profiled, and TCRdb retains in-frame clones only, with some absent. The table has 100,000 to 150,000 clones, 79% seen once. Donors were ostensibly healthy at sampling, although undocumented immune exposures were probable. The rearrangement links TRBV30 to TRBJ1-1; possible D gene TRBD1, 5 bases. The material sequenced was PBMCs. The TCR comes from a man between 18 and 29 years old in good health and CMV-seronegative. CDR3 region: CAWRERTLNHVEAFF. CDR3 in DNA: TGTGCCTGGAGGGAGAGGACACTTAACCATGTTGAAGCTTTCTTT. Variable domain in full (rest from reference TRBV30 and TRBJ1-1): SQTIHQWPATLVQPVGSPLSLECTVEGTSNPNLYWYRQAAGRGLQLLFYSVGIGQISSEVPQNLSASRPQDRQFILSSKKLLLSDSGFYLCAWRERTLNHVEAFFGQGTRLTVV.